One and the same sample provided the 24 T cell receptor beta chains below, sequenced in a study of blood T cells in healthy people across ages (dated by TCRdb to between 2014 and 2017). Libraries were prepared through 5' RACE. Sequencing used an Illumina HiSeq 2500. A second PCR of 7 to 11 cycles was run with a J-beta primer mix and a sample-barcoded 5' primer. TCRdb handled the public reads itself, with Q25 trimming in fastp and clone calling in MiXCR, and kept productive beta chains. Each CDR3 protein gets just one entry, which takes the most common genes and DNA from the rows behind it. The sample data list hundreds of thousands of distinct CDR3 sequences, and roughly three fifths of these were observed just once. The ten largest make up about 26% of the sample. Sequenced sample: blood. The receptors originated from a man in his forties in good health.

The V call is TRBV9, the J call TRBJ2-3; no firm D call. Germline assignment: CDR1 SGDLS and CDR2 YYNGEE. Between the trimmed V and J ends, which lost 5 bases and 0 bases, there was a span of 28 bases. There are 20 residues in the CDR3. The CDR3 loop is CASSPKLTPGRWDSTDTQYF. CDR3 nucleotides: TGTGCCAGCAGTCCTAAACTCACTCCCGGTCGTTGGGATAGCACAGATACGCAGTATTTT.

This clonotype was detected once. The chain recombines TRBV6-4 with TRBJ2-3, with D unresolved. The V end was cut by 2 bases, the J end by 5 bases, with 8 bases between. The germline gives CDR1 MRHNA, CDR2 SNTAGT. The CDR3 runs 13 residues. The CDR3, as DNA: TGTGCCAGCAGTGACCATGTCCGAGATACGCAGTATTTT. Amino acid sequence: CASSDHVRDTQYF.

The chain carries TRBV19 and TRBJ1-5; D ambiguous. V shed 2 bases and J shed 1 base, with 15 bases lying between them. Germline values: CDR1 LNHDA, CDR2 SQIVND (reference sequence). The CDR3 spans 17 residues. CDR3 loop: CASSIQEGIWSNQPQHF. CDR3 DNA: TGTGCCAGTAGTATACAGGAAGGGATTTGGAGCAATCAGCCCCAGCATTTT.

The rearrangement joins TRBV24-1 to TRBJ2-1; D perhaps matches TRBD2 (5 bases). Trimming removed 3 bases at V and 0 bases at J, with 8 bases between. The CDR3 extends over 15 amino acids. Looked up from germline, CDR1 is KGHDR and CDR2 is SFDVKD. The CDR3 DNA is TGTGCCACCAGTGATCAACGGGGCTCCTACAATGAGCAGTTCTTC. Encoded protein: CATSDQRGSYNEQFF.

V usage is TRBV12-3 or TRBV12-4 and J usage is TRBJ1-1; D might be TRBD1 (5 bases). CDR3 length: 14 residues. V lost 6 bases and J lost 2, with 13 bases in between. The DNA for the CDR3 is TGTGCCAGCAGGGCGGCGGGGGGTAACACTGAAGCTTTCTTT. Amino acids: CASRAAGGNTEAFF.

The rearrangement joins TRBV20-1 to TRBJ2-4, with TRBD2 matching over 9 bases. This CDR3 region has 14 residues. Trimming removed 3 bases from V and 13 bases from J; junction bases left unmatched: 13. The germline V gene encodes CDR1 DFQATT and CDR2 SNEGSKA (reference sequence). CDR3 DNA: TGCAGTGCTAGTGCCCTGACCGTAGCGGGGGAGCAGTACTTC. This codes for CSASALTVAGEQYF.

Only a few counts were recorded for this clonotype. The chain combines TRBV20-1 with TRBJ1-1; TRBD1 might be the D (6 bases). The germline gives CDR1 DFQATT, CDR2 SNEGSKA (reference sequence). V lost 3 bases, J lost 5 bases, and 13 bases lay in between. The CDR3 length is 13 residues. The CDR3 DNA is TGCAGTGCTAGCCAGGGGAGGAGTACTGAAGCTTTCTTT. Translating gives CSASQGRSTEAFF.

This chain links TRBV5-1 with TRBJ2-1; tentative D call: TRBD2 (6 bases). Germline loops: CDR1 SGHRS, CDR2 YFSETQ. The ends were cut back, 2 bases at V and 5 bases at J, with 14 bases in the middle. The CDR3 extends over 15 amino acids. The CDR3 sequence: CASSFAGSNHNEQFF. In DNA form, the CDR3 reads TGCGCCAGCAGCTTTGCCGGGAGCAACCACAATGAGCAGTTCTTC.

This clonotype has a handful of counts. The chain combines TRBV6-1 with TRBJ2-4, with 10 bases aligning to TRBD1. V shed 4 bases and J 6 bases; nucleotides not matched to a gene: 3. Germline assignment: CDR1 MNHNS and CDR2 SASEGT. The CDR3 loop spans 14 amino acids. DNA of the CDR3: TGTGCCAGCAGTGTGGACAGGGGGGTAAACATTCAGTACTTC. Its protein product is CASSVDRGVNIQYF.

This clonotype appeared once. CDR3 loop: CSARDQPSGYTF. The DNA for the CDR3 is TGCAGTGCTAGAGATCAGCCGAGTGGCTACACCTTC. The chain carries TRBV20-1 and TRBJ1-2; D is uncertain. The V end lost 0 bases, the J end lost 7 bases, and 9 bases lay between the germline ends. Germline values: CDR1 DFQATT, CDR2 SNEGSKA (reference sequence). This CDR3 has 12 amino acids.

This clonotype was detected only once. This sequence joins TRBV6-2 or TRBV6-3 and TRBJ1-2; D gene unclear. Germline CDR1 MNHEY, CDR2 SVGEGT. Trimming removed 2 bases from V and 3 bases from J, with 4 bases in between. The CDR3 extends over 12 amino acids. CDR3 residues: CASSYQYYGYTF. The CDR3 nucleotides are TGTGCCAGCAGTTACCAGTACTATGGCTACACCTTC.

The chain combines TRBV7-9 with TRBJ1-5; no clear D gene. V gave up 6 bases and J gave up 2 bases, with 11 bases separating them. The V gene's germline CDR1 is SEHNR and CDR2 FQNEAQ (reference sequence). The CDR3 consists of 14 residues. The DNA for the CDR3 is TGTGCCAGCAGGAGGGAGGGTGGCAATCAGCCCCAGCATTTT. Encoded protein: CASRREGGNQPQHF.

The chain links TRBV20-1 to TRBJ2-7, with a tentative D call TRBD2 (6 bases). Trimming shortened V by 4 bases and J by 6 bases, and 10 bases separated the two germline ends. The germline gives CDR1 DFQATT, CDR2 SNEGSKA (reference sequence). The CDR3 sequence is 11 residues long. DNA of the CDR3: TGCAGTGCTACTAGCGCAGGCGAGCAGTACTTC. It encodes CSATSAGEQYF.

This clonotype was counted a few times. The chain has TRBV25-1 and TRBJ2-5, with D maybe TRBD2 (5 bases). The CDR3 contains 14 residues. The germline V gene encodes CDR1 MGHDK and CDR2 SYGVNS. V lost 4 bases to trimming and J lost 4 bases, with 13 bases between them. CDR3 sequence: CASSASGMPETQYF. The CDR3 region has the DNA TGTGCCAGCAGTGCGTCCGGGATGCCAGAGACCCAGTACTTC.

J is TRBJ2-5 and V is TRBV12-3 or TRBV12-4; weak D call: TRBD2 (6 bases). The V gene lost 2 bases and the J gene lost 5 bases, with 15 bases spanning the gap. This CDR3 region has 15 residues. The CDR3 loop reads CASSLQAGSRETQYF. The CDR3 DNA is TGTGCCAGCAGTTTACAAGCGGGTAGTAGGGAGACCCAGTACTTC.

This clonotype has at least ten counts. The CDR3 DNA is TGCAGTGCTGGGACTAGCGGGAACTACGAGCAGTACTTC. Translated, it gives CSAGTSGNYEQYF. The genes are TRBV20-1 and TRBJ2-7, with 13 positions matching TRBD2. V was clipped by 5 bases and J by 3 bases; unmatched bases: 1. The CDR3 consists of 13 residues. Germline V lookup: CDR1 DFQATT, CDR2 SNEGSKA (reference sequence).

The chain carries TRBV7-9 and TRBJ2-1; 10 positions agree with TRBD2. The J segment lost 8 bases and the V segment lost 5 bases, leaving 15 bases of the junction unmatched. Germline-derived CDR1 and CDR2 are SEHNR and FQNEAQ (reference sequence). The length of the CDR3 is 17 residues. CDR3 amino acids: CASSNAVAGGQRDEQFF. The CDR3 bases are TGTGCCAGCAGCAACGCTGTAGCGGGAGGCCAGAGGGATGAGCAGTTCTTC.

The count of this clonotype is one. This chain links TRBV6-1 with TRBJ2-1; D not certain. The germline gives CDR1 MNHNS, CDR2 SASEGT. Trimming cost V 1 base and J 1 base, with 5 bases left between them. The CDR3 has 14 residues. CDR3 sequence reads: CASSEGRSYNEQFF. The CDR3 DNA is TGTGCCAGCAGTGAAGGACGGTCCTACAATGAGCAGTTCTTC.

The V call is TRBV3-1, the J call TRBJ2-4; TRBD2 matches 9 bases. Looked up from germline, CDR1 is LGHDT and CDR2 is YNNKEL (reference sequence). The trim removed 0 bases at V and 9 bases at J, leaving 12 bases unmatched. The CDR3 runs to 17 residues. CDR3: CASSQEGSGGAETIQYF. The CDR3 DNA reads TGTGCCAGCAGCCAAGAAGGTAGCGGGGGAGCGGAAACCATTCAGTACTTC.

This clonotype was picked up a small number of times. The rearrangement uses TRBV7-9 and TRBJ2-3; TRBD2 matches at 10 bases. J gave up 1 base and V 2 bases, and 9 bases lay outside the gene matches. CDR1 SEHNR and CDR2 FQNEAQ come from the germline V gene (reference sequence). The CDR3 loop spans 18 amino acids. The CDR3 DNA reads TGTGCCAGCAGCTTAAACCCCATCGGACTAGCGGGCACAGATACGCAGTATTTT. It translates to CASSLNPIGLAGTDTQYF.

The chain links TRBV9 to TRBJ2-2; D is uncertain. V was trimmed by 0 bases and J by 7 bases, leaving 13 bases between them. The CDR3 extends over 15 amino acids. Germline V gene data show CDR1 as SGDLS and CDR2 as YYNGEE. CDR3 sequence reads: CASSVVDTHGGELFF. CDR3 bases: TGTGCCAGCAGCGTAGTTGACACCCACGGCGGGGAGCTGTTTTTT.

The genes are TRBV24-1 and TRBJ1-2; no firm D call. Germline CDR1 is KGHDR and CDR2 is SFDVKD. Deletions cut 5 bases from V and 0 bases from J, with 6 bases between. The CDR3 extends over 13 amino acids. CDR3 loop: CATSVDTNYGYTF. Written as DNA, the CDR3 is TGTGCCACCAGTGTAGACACTAACTATGGCTACACCTTC.

The chain combines TRBV6-1 with TRBJ2-7; possible D gene TRBD1, 6 bases. CDR1 MNHNS and CDR2 SASEGT come from the germline V gene. The CDR3 sequence is 13 residues long. The V end lost 2 bases, the J end lost 8 bases, and 13 bases lay between the germline ends. This CDR3 is CASSELAQGQQYF. The CDR3 DNA is TGTGCCAGCAGTGAACTGGCACAGGGCCAGCAGTACTTC.

This clonotype was seen a handful of times. The gene calls are TRBV7-2 and TRBJ2-3; the D gene could be TRBD1 or TRBD2 (5 bases each). This CDR3 region has 15 residues. Per the germline V gene, CDR1 is SGHTA and CDR2 is FQGNSA. V was trimmed by 2 bases and J by 2 bases, leaving 11 bases between them. The CDR3 DNA is TGTGCCAGCAGCTTACGGGGCCTAGTCACAGATACGCAGTATTTT. Amino acid sequence: CASSLRGLVTDTQYF.